The rows below give T cell receptor beta chains drawn from one sample of a study of cytomegalovirus exposure and HLA in healthy donors. The repertoire was sequenced with immunoSEQ multiplex PCR; TCRdb's copy has only in-frame clones and lacks some. The repertoire holds approximately 180,000 clones, with about four fifths as singletons. Sequencing used PBMCs. Source of these receptors: a man between 18 and 35 years old in good health and CMV-seronegative. Each CDR3 is given with its conserved first and last residue. The D gene is left open where the match is weak. Clone sizes are given selectively: once, few, many, or a class where the clone is expanded.

clone_size: .
d_call: TRBD2
j_call: TRBJ2-1
v_call: TRBV4-1
cdr3_nt: TGCGCCAGCAGCCCAAGACTAGCGGCCTCCTACAATGAGCAGTTCTTC
cdr3_aa: CASSPRLAASYNEQFF

clone_size: once
d_call: .
j_call: TRBJ2-7
v_call: TRBV2
cdr3_nt: TGTGCCAGCAGTGGCTTTCGGAGCTACGAGCAGTACTTC
cdr3_aa: CASSGFRSYEQYF

clone_size: once
d_call: .
j_call: TRBJ2-7
v_call: TRBV11-2
cdr3_nt: TGTGCCAGCAGCTTAGCTACAGTCCTTTCCGAGCAGTACTTC
cdr3_aa: CASSLATVLSEQYF

clone_size: .
d_call: .
j_call: TRBJ1-1
v_call: TRBV7-9
cdr3_nt: TGTGCCAGCAGCTTAGGAGGCCAGAACACTGAAGCTTTCTTT
cdr3_aa: CASSLGGQNTEAFF

clone_size: .
d_call: .
j_call: TRBJ2-7
v_call: TRBV30
cdr3_nt: TGTGCCTGGAGTGTTGGAGCCTACGAGCAGTACTTC
cdr3_aa: CAWSVGAYEQYF

clone_size: .
d_call: TRBD1
j_call: TRBJ1-6
v_call: TRBV5-4
cdr3_nt: TGTGCCAGCAGCGAGGGACAGGGGGCTTGGTCACCCCTCCACTTT
cdr3_aa: CASSEGQGAWSPLHF

clone_size: .
d_call: .
j_call: TRBJ2-1
v_call: TRBV19
cdr3_nt: TGTGCCAGTAGCCGCCCTAGGCTGATAGCGAGACTCAATGAGCAGTTCTTC
cdr3_aa: CASSRPRLIARLNEQFF

clone_size: .
d_call: .
j_call: TRBJ2-1
v_call: TRBV13
cdr3_nt: TGTGCCAGCACCCTCGGTTTGAGCTCCTACAATGAGCAGTTCTTC
cdr3_aa: CASTLGLSSYNEQFF

clone_size: .
d_call: .
j_call: TRBJ2-7
v_call: TRBV27
cdr3_nt: TGTGCCAGCAGTAGAGGCAGGGTAGTCTACGAGCAGTACTTC
cdr3_aa: CASSRGRVVYEQYF

clone_size: .
d_call: .
j_call: TRBJ1-5
v_call: TRBV25-1
cdr3_nt: TGTGCCAGCAGTGACTCAAGGAGTAGCAATCAGCCCCAGCATTTT
cdr3_aa: CASSDSRSSNQPQHF

clone_size: .
d_call: TRBD2
j_call: TRBJ2-1
v_call: TRBV4-2
cdr3_nt: TGTGCCAGCAGCCAAGGTTTGGCTAGCGGGTACAATGAGCAGTTCTTC
cdr3_aa: CASSQGLASGYNEQFF

clone_size: .
d_call: TRBD1
j_call: TRBJ2-7
v_call: TRBV7-3
cdr3_nt: TGTGCCAGCATACACCGGGACAGGATCTCCGAGCAGTACTTC
cdr3_aa: CASIHRDRISEQYF

clone_size: once
d_call: .
j_call: TRBJ1-1
v_call: TRBV5-4
cdr3_nt: TGTGCCAGCAGCGGATCCGACAGACACCTGAACACTGAAGCTTTCTTT
cdr3_aa: CASSGSDRHLNTEAFF

clone_size: .
d_call: TRBD1
j_call: TRBJ2-1
v_call: TRBV28
cdr3_nt: TGTGCCAGCAGTAACTCCGGGACAGGGAAAAATGAGCAGTTCTTC
cdr3_aa: CASSNSGTGKNEQFF

clone_size: .
d_call: TRBD2
j_call: TRBJ2-7
v_call: TRBV27
cdr3_nt: TGTGCCAGCAGTCCCTTTGGGACTAGCGGGAGTACTTACGAGCAGTACTTC
cdr3_aa: CASSPFGTSGSTYEQYF